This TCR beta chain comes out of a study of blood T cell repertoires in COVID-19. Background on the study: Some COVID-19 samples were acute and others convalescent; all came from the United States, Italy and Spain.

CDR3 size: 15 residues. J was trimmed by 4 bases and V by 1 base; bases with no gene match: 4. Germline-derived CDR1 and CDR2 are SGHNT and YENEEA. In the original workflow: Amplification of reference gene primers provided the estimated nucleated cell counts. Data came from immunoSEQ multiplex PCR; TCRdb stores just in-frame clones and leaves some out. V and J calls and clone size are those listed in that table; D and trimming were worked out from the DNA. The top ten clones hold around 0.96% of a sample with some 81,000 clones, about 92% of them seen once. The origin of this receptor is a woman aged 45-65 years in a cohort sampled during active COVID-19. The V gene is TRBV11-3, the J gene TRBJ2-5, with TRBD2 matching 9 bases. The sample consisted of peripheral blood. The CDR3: CASSLGGRGRETQYF. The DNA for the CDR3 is TGTGCCAGCAGCTTAGGCGGGAGGGGGAGAGAGACCCAGTACTTC.